This is a list of T cell receptor beta chains from one sample in a study of beta chain features in type 1 diabetes. Generated by immunoSEQ multiplex PCR, the TCRdb table keeps only in-frame clones and is missing some. This sample has hundreds of thousands of clones, with more than 9.5% found just once. Sequences were obtained from naive CD4+ T cells from blood. These receptors were collected from a woman aged 18-29 years in good health. Both conserved end residues are trimmed from each CDR3. Each record gives: J gene, V gene, CDR3 protein.

j_gene: TRBJ1-4; v_gene: TRBV14; CDR3aa: ASSQGVGREKLF
j_gene: TRBJ2-1; v_gene: TRBV19; CDR3aa: ASSIQRGYNEQF
j_gene: TRBJ2-3; v_gene: TRBV9; CDR3aa: ASSASDPNSGTQY
j_gene: TRBJ2-4; v_gene: TRBV14; CDR3aa: ASSQDPSRNIQY
j_gene: TRBJ1-1; v_gene: TRBV18; CDR3aa: ASSPSQNTEAF
j_gene: TRBJ2-1; v_gene: TRBV5-1; CDR3aa: ASSLRSAKLEQF
j_gene: TRBJ2-1; v_gene: TRBV15; CDR3aa: ATSRDYDPPKEQF
j_gene: TRBJ2-3; v_gene: TRBV9; CDR3aa: ASSVATSTDTQY
j_gene: TRBJ1-1; v_gene: TRBV29-1; CDR3aa: SARITNTEAF
j_gene: TRBJ2-1; v_gene: TRBV29-1; CDR3aa: SGQGPELGEQF
j_gene: TRBJ2-1; v_gene: TRBV27; CDR3aa: ASSQQF
j_gene: TRBJ2-1; v_gene: TRBV6-6; CDR3aa: ASSYSIQSSQF
j_gene: TRBJ2-3; v_gene: TRBV7-2; CDR3aa: ASTTHRGRLAVNTQY
j_gene: TRBJ2-3; v_gene: TRBV11-2; CDR3aa: ASSLELIADTQY
j_gene: TRBJ2-7; v_gene: TRBV29-1; CDR3aa: SVRLHEQY
j_gene: TRBJ2-4; v_gene: TRBV18; CDR3aa: ASSPLPAKNIQY